This TCR beta chain derives from a study of blood T cell repertoires in COVID-19. In the study overall: The United States, Italy and Spain provided the acute and convalescent COVID-19 samples. From T cells, B-cell-depleted T cells, or PBMCs came the material, which was cDNA or gDNA.

Authors' methods: Reference gene primer amplification in the assay estimated nucleated cell counts. Clones were read by immunoSEQ multiplex PCR, and TCRdb kept only the in-frame ones, dropping some. The V and J calls and clone size were taken over from that table, and D and trimming were inferred from the DNA. The sample gives 200,000 to 250,000 clones, 83% of which show up once; roughly 1.2% is in the top ten. Germline CDR1 LGHNA, CDR2 YSLEER. The CDR3 spans 15 residues. The trim removed 1 base at V and 9 bases at J, leaving 6 bases unmatched. The Seattle site enrolled patients during active infection and followed them longitudinally.

This clonotype was obtained from a woman aged 25 to 39 with COVID-19, enrolled during active disease. Sequencing was done on a sample of peripheral blood. The chain carries TRBV4-3 and TRBJ2-7; 13 positions agree with TRBD2. The CDR3 protein is CASSQGTSGRTGQYF. The CDR3 DNA reads as TGCGCCAGCAGCCAAGGGACTAGCGGGAGAACGGGGCAGTACTTC.